The 20 T cell receptor beta chains reported below all come from one sample, sequenced in a study of blood T cell repertoires in COVID-19. The protocol was immunoSEQ multiplex PCR, while the TCRdb copy is restricted to in-frame clones and leaves out a portion. The data contain approximately 250,000 clones, 84% of them seen just once; the ten biggest clones take up under 5%. The sample comprised PBMCs or T cells enriched from blood (not recorded which). The receptors were sampled from a man between 25 and 39 years old with acute COVID-19.

The chain has TRBV19 and TRBJ2-1; 9 bases match TRBD1. The trim removed 3 bases at V and 8 bases at J, leaving 8 bases unmatched. This CDR3 has 15 residues. Germline V gives CDR1 LNHDA, CDR2 SQIVND (reference sequence). The CDR3 loop is CASSIPGTGIDEQFF. The CDR3 DNA reads as TGTGCCAGTAGTATTCCCGGGACAGGGATCGATGAGCAGTTCTTC.

The rearrangement joins TRBV27 to TRBJ1-1; 8 bases match TRBD1. V lost 6 bases, J lost 2 bases, and 8 bases stayed unmatched. Looked up from germline, CDR1 is MNHEY and CDR2 is SMNVEV (reference sequence). The CDR3 covers 15 residues. The CDR3 loop is CASSSWDRRNTEAFF. CDR3 nucleotides: TGTGCCAGCAGCTCCTGGGACAGGCGTAACACTGAAGCTTTCTTT.

The gene calls are TRBV21-1 and TRBJ1-5; the table's D call TRBD1 went unverified against the DNA. TRBV21-1 is noted as a pseudogene. CDR3 length: 17 residues. The CDR3 is CASPLGRTGVYNQPQHF. The DNA of the CDR3 is TGTGCCAGCCCCTTAGGAAGGACAGGGGTCTACAATCAGCCCCAGCATTTT.

The chain recombines TRBV10-3 with TRBJ1-5; TRBD1 matches at 8 bases. V gave up 0 bases and J gave up 4 bases; unmatched junction bases: 2. CDR3 size: 15 residues. CDR1 is ENHRY and CDR2 is SYGVKD in the germline V gene. The CDR3 spells CAISESQGANQPQHF. Here the CDR3 DNA reads TGTGCCATCAGTGAGTCTCAGGGGGCAAATCAGCCCCAGCATTTT.

The chain is built from TRBV6-5 and TRBJ2-5; tentative D call: TRBD1 (5 bases). The CDR3 runs 16 residues. Germline CDR1 is MNHEY and CDR2 is SVGAGI. Deletions cut 0 bases from V and 2 bases from J, with 13 bases between. CDR3 nucleotides: TGTGCCAGCAGTTACTCGGTTAGGGGCGATCAAGAGACCCAGTACTTC. It translates to CASSYSVRGDQETQYF.

The CDR3 region is CASSLRPGGSSYNEQFF. The CDR3 nucleotides are TGTGCCAGCAGCTTAAGGCCCGGGGGGAGCTCCTACAATGAGCAGTTCTTC. This chain joins TRBV7-3 and TRBJ2-1; 7 bases are a match to TRBD2. Germline CDR1 reads SGHTA; CDR2 reads FQGTGA. Unmatched junction bases numbered 6, after V lost 1 base and J lost 0 bases. This CDR3 has 17 amino acids.

This clone was counted a single time. V gene TRBV18 combines with J gene TRBJ1-1; D possibly corresponds to TRBD1 (6 bases). The CDR3 spans 14 residues. Trimming removed 5 bases at V and 6 bases at J, with 16 bases between. Per the germline V gene, CDR1 is KGHSH and CDR2 is LQKENI. CDR3 sequence: CASSSATGSSEAFF. In DNA form, the CDR3 reads TGTGCCAGCTCATCGGCGACAGGTAGCTCTGAAGCTTTCTTT.

The chain recombines TRBV7-9 with TRBJ1-4; TRBD1 matches 8 bases. V was pared by 1 base and J by 8 bases, with 6 bases of the junction left unmatched. The germline gives CDR1 SEHNR, CDR2 FQNEAQ (reference sequence). The CDR3 extends over 15 amino acids. The CDR3 loop reads CASSLVGTGGEKLFF. The CDR3 DNA is TGTGCCAGCAGCTTAGTCGGGACAGGAGGGGAAAAACTGTTTTTT.

V gene TRBV30 combines with J gene TRBJ1-4; TRBD1 might be the D (5 bases). The V gene's germline CDR1 is GTSNPN and CDR2 SVGIG (reference sequence). V gave up 5 bases and J gave up 2 bases, with 18 bases separating them. This CDR3 is built from 16 residues. The CDR3 here is CAWESKKGHTNEKLFF. CDR3 in DNA: TGTGCCTGGGAAAGCAAGAAGGGGCACACTAATGAAAAACTGTTTTTT.

This clone appeared a single time. Other DNA sequences of this sample code for an identical CDR3. J is TRBJ1-5 and V is TRBV30; a weak D match, TRBD1 (5 bases). The V end was cut by 0 bases, the J end by 6 bases, with 9 bases between. The CDR3 has 13 residues. Germline CDR1 GTSNPN, CDR2 SVGIG (reference sequence). The DNA of the CDR3 is TGTGCCTGGAGTGTTCAGGGCGGTCAGCCCCAGCATTTT. Its translation is CAWSVQGGQPQHF.

The chain employs TRBV28 and TRBJ1-4; TRBD1 might be the D (6 bases). The CDR3 is 18 amino acids. V was clipped by 1 base and J by 12 bases, with 27 bases between them. Germline lookup yields CDR1 MDHEN and CDR2 SYDVKM. The CDR3: CASSLFLSGGTRNAELFF. The CDR3 DNA is TGTGCCAGCAGTTTATTTTTATCGGGGGGCACTCGTAATGCGGAACTGTTTTTT.

This clone appeared once. The chain carries TRBV28 and TRBJ1-4; D gene unclear. Trimming shortened V by 1 base and J by 0 bases, and 9 bases separated the two germline ends. The germline gives CDR1 MDHEN, CDR2 SYDVKM. CDR3 length: 16 amino acids. Here the CDR3 reads CASSLYNSATNEKLFF. CDR3 DNA: TGTGCCAGCAGTTTATATAACTCCGCAACTAATGAAAAACTGTTTTTT.

This clone was detected a few times. The gene calls are TRBV30 and TRBJ1-2; TRBD1 matches at 7 bases. This CDR3 has 14 residues. Trimming took 3 bases from V and 4 from J; bases not matched to a gene: 8. CDR1 GTSNPN and CDR2 SVGIG come from the germline V gene (reference sequence). CDR3 in DNA: TGTGCCTGGAGCTTAGGGGGCAATAGCTATGGCTACACCTTC. It yields the protein CAWSLGGNSYGYTF.

This clone has just one count. A junction end diverges from the germline sequence, so it may reflect a read error. CDR3 bases: TGTGCCAGCAGCTTAGCGACAGCCTACAATGAGCAGTTCTTC. Amino acid sequence: CASSLATAYNEQFF. The chain joins TRBV5-1 to TRBJ2-1; D assignment may be TRBD1 or TRBD2 (5 bases each). The CDR3 spans 14 residues. The germline gives CDR1 SGHRS, CDR2 YFSETQ. Full variable domain (remainder filled in from reference TRBV5-1 and TRBJ2-1): KAGVTQTPRYLIKTRGQQVTLSCSPISGHRSVSWYQQTPGQGLQFLFEYFSETQRNKGNFPGRFSGRQFSNSRSEMNVSTLELGDSALYLCASSLATAYNEQFFGPGTRLTVL.

This clone turned up a few times. The rearrangement links TRBV6-2 or TRBV6-3 to TRBJ2-2, with TRBD2 identical over 14 bases. The CDR3 is 16 residues long. CDR1 is MNHEY, CDR2 SVGEGT, per germline. J lost 6 bases, V lost 2 bases, and 2 bases had no gene match. CDR3 sequence reads: CASSYGTSGSPGELFF. The CDR3 DNA is TGTGCCAGCAGTTACGGGACTAGCGGGAGCCCCGGGGAGCTGTTTTTT.

The chain has TRBV2 and TRBJ1-6, with D uncertain. CDR1 is SNHLY and CDR2 is FYNNEI in the germline V gene. V was cut by 4 bases and J by 8 bases, with 12 bases left in between. The CDR3 has 14 residues. CDR3 residues: CASSAPVGYSPLHF. The CDR3, as DNA: TGTGCCAGCAGTGCACCCGTCGGTTATTCACCCCTCCACTTT.

The gene calls are TRBV12-3 or TRBV12-4 and TRBJ1-2; TRBD1 matches at 7 bases. The CDR3 has 12 residues. Trimming removed 11 bases from V and 4 bases from J; junction bases left unmatched: 7. The CDR3 DNA reads TGTGCCCAGAACAGGGGACCCTATGGCTACACCTTC. Protein product: CAQNRGPYGYTF.

This rearrangement joins TRBV11-1 to TRBJ2-7; D gene unclear. Trimming took off 0 bases at V and 0 bases at J, with 6 bases between the two ends. Germline V gives CDR1 SGHAT, CDR2 FQDESV (reference sequence). The CDR3 extends over 14 amino acids. CDR3 amino acids: CASSLAPNSYEQYV. The CDR3 DNA reads TGTGCCAGCAGCTTAGCCCCCAACTCCTACGAGCAGTACGTC.

The chain couples TRBV5-3 to TRBJ2-1; TRBD2 matches at 13 bases. TRBV5-3 is an open reading frame whose function is uncertain. The V and J ends lost 4 bases and 4 bases, in that order; junction bases with no gene match: 11. This CDR3 is 18 amino acids long. The CDR3 coding sequence is TGTGCCAGAAGCACTTGGACTAGCGGGAGTAGGGGATACAATGAGCAGTTCTTC. Protein sequence: CARSTWTSGSRGYNEQFF.

As for this clone: Other DNA sequences in the sample encode the same CDR3. This chain uses TRBV28 with TRBJ1-2, with D tentatively TRBD1 (5 bases). The CDR3 totals 12 residues. Germline V lookup: CDR1 MDHEN, CDR2 SYDVKM. With 6 bases removed from V and 8 bases from J, the gap between germline ends came to 13 bases. Here the CDR3 DNA reads TGTGCCAGCAGCTGGGGGGGTTGGGGCTACACCTTC. Its protein product is CASSWGGWGYTF.